Listed here are 6 T cell receptor beta chains from one sample, sequenced in a study of blood T cells in healthy people across ages. Using a J-beta primer mix together with a sample-barcoded 5' primer, a second PCR was run for roughly 6 to 11 cycles. Each CDR3 protein gets one entry after TCRdb re-called the 5' RACE reads with MiXCR. The table records over 950,000 distinct CDR3 sequences, just over 50% of them present only once. Sequencing was carried out using blood. These TCRs come from a woman aged 55-69 years in good health.

As to this clonotype: A read error may account for a junction end that differs from germline. V is TRBV7-9 and J is TRBJ2-5; D is possibly TRBD2 (5 bases). Germline CDR1 reads SEHNR; CDR2 reads FQNEAQ (reference sequence). This CDR3 contains 14 residues. CDR3 in DNA: TGTGCCAGCAGCTTACTTTCGACTAAAGAGGCCCAGTACTTC. Translation gives CASSLLSTKEAQYF.

This clonotype was found a few times. The CDR3 DNA follows: TGTGCCAGCTCCCGTGGGCCCCGGGATACGCAGTATTTT. It is translated as CASSRGPRDTQYF. The chain couples TRBV2 to TRBJ2-3; D gene ambiguous. CDR3 length equals 13 residues. CDR1 SNHLY and CDR2 FYNNEI come from the germline V gene. V lost 8 bases, J lost 6 bases, and 15 bases lay in between.

The rearrangement joins TRBV11-2 to TRBJ2-5; D unclear. Germline assignment: CDR1 SGHAT and CDR2 FQNNGV. The CDR3 is made up of 14 amino acids. V gave up 0 bases and J gave up 5 bases, with 10 bases separating them. CDR3 nucleotide sequence: TGTGCCAGCAGCTTAGATCTACTTGTGGAGACCCAGTACTTC. The encoded protein is CASSLDLLVETQYF. Supplemented by reference TRBV11-2 and TRBJ2-5, the full variable domain reads EAGVAQSPRYKIIEKRQSVAFWCNPISGHATLYWYQQILGQGPKLLIQFQNNGVVDDSQLPKDRFSAERLKGVDSTLKIQPAKLEDSAVYLCASSLDLLVETQYFGPGTRLLVL.

The chain joins TRBV7-2 to TRBJ2-7, with 7 bases lining up with TRBD1. The CDR3 contains 14 residues. The V gene's germline CDR1 is SGHTA and CDR2 FQGNSA. V trimming: 5 bases; J trimming: 3 bases; junction bases outside the gene matches: 7. CDR3 coding DNA: TGTGCCAGCAGCCCCCGACAGGGCTACTACGAGCAGTACTTC. Amino acids: CASSPRQGYYEQYF.

In its sample, this clonotype was seen a few times. This chain links TRBV6-1 with TRBJ2-3; TRBD1 matches 7 bases. V trimming: 9 bases; J trimming: 4 bases; junction bases outside the gene matches: 7. Germline lookup yields CDR1 MNHNS and CDR2 SASEGT. The CDR3 spans 13 residues. DNA of the CDR3: TGTGCCAGTCGTAGGGGGCGCGCAGATACGCAGTATTTT. Translated: CASRRGRADTQYF.

This clonotype was seen more than once but under ten times. The chain recombines TRBV5-1 with TRBJ2-1; D possibly uses TRBD1 or TRBD2 (5 bases each). CDR1 and CDR2 (germline): SGHRS, YFSETQ. V lost 5 bases, J lost 1 base, and 13 bases lay in between. This CDR3 comprises 15 residues. The CDR3 loop is CASRSGQGSYNEQFF. The CDR3 coding sequence is TGCGCCAGCAGGTCGGGGCAGGGATCCTACAATGAGCAGTTCTTC. Based on the CDR3 plus reference TRBV5-1 and TRBJ2-1, the full variable domain is KAGVTQTPRYLIKTRGQQVTLSCSPISGHRSVSWYQQTPGQGLQFLFEYFSETQRNKGNFPGRFSGRQFSNSRSEMNVSTLELGDSALYLCASRSGQGSYNEQFFGPGTRLTVL.